This T cell receptor (beta chain) was documented in a study of OX40 agonist ivuxolimab in advanced cancers. Measured with immunoSEQ multiplex PCR; TCRdb has only the in-frame clones, and not every one. The sample holds about 46,000 clones; 88% are singletons and the top ten take around 3.5%. V lost 5 bases, J lost 4 bases, and 18 bases lay in between. Germline CDR1 reads SGHAT; CDR2 reads FQNNGV. The CDR3 extends over 15 amino acids. The TCR sequence derives from an adult with an advanced solid tumor such as melanoma, head and neck, liver or kidney cancer. The gene calls are TRBV11-2 and TRBJ2-7, with unresolved D. Material: CD4+ or CD8+ T cells sorted from blood, obtained in a trial of the OX40 agonist ivuxolimab. For the CDR3, the DNA is TGTGCCAGCAGCCCTAGGCTGGGCGGCGGATACGAGCAGTACTTC. Its translation: CASSPRLGGGYEQYF.